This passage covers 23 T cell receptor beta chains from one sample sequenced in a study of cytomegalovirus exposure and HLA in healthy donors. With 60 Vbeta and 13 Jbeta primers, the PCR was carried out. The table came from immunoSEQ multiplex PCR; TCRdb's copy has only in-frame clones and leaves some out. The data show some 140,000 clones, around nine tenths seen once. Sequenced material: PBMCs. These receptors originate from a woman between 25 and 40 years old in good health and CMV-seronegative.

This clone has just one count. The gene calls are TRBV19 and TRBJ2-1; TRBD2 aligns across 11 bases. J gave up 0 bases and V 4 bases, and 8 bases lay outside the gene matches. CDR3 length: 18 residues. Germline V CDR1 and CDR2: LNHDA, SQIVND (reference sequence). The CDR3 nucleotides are TGTGCCAGTAGTACAAGACTAGCGGGGTCTAGCTCCTACAATGAGCAGTTCTTC. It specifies CASSTRLAGSSSYNEQFF.

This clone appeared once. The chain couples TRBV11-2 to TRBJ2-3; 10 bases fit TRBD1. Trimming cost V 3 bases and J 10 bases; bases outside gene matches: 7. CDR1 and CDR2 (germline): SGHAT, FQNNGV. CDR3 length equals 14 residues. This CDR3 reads CASSLGTGVISQYF. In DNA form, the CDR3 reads TGTGCCAGCAGCTTGGGGACAGGGGTTATCTCGCAGTATTTT.

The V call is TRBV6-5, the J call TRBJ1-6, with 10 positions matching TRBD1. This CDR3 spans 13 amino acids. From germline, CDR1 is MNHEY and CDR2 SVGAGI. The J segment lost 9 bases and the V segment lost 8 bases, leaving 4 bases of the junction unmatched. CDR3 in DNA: TGTGCCAGCGGGACAGGGGTTGGTTCACCCCTCCACTTT. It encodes CASGTGVGSPLHF.

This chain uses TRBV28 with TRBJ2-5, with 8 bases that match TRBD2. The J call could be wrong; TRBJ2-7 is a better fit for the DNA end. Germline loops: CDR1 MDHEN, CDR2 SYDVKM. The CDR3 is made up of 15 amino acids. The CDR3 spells CASSSAVAGHYEQYF. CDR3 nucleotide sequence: TGTGCCAGCAGTTCTGCCGTAGCGGGACACTACGAGCAGTACTTC.

This chain's CDR3 is CASSPGWGRDMSEQYF. The CDR3, as DNA: TGTGCCAGCAGCCCTGGTTGGGGCAGGGATATGAGCGAGCAGTACTTC. The chain couples TRBV7-2 to TRBJ2-7, with D perhaps matching TRBD1 (5 bases). Germline V gene sequence: CDR1 SGHTA, CDR2 FQGNSA. The CDR3 runs 16 residues. Deletions cut 5 bases from V and 6 bases from J, with 23 bases between.

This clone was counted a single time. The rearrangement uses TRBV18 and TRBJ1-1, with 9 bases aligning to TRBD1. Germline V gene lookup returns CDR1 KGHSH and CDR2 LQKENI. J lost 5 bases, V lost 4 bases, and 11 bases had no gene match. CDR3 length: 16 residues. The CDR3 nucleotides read TGTGCCAGCTCACTTGGCGGGACAGGGACGGGGACTGAAGCTTTCTTT. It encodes CASSLGGTGTGTEAFF.

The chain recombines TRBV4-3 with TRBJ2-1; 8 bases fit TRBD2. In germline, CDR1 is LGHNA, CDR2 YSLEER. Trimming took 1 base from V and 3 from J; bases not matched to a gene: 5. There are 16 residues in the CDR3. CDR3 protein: CASSQVGSGDYNEQFF. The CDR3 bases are TGCGCCAGCAGCCAAGTCGGTAGCGGGGACTACAATGAGCAGTTCTTC.

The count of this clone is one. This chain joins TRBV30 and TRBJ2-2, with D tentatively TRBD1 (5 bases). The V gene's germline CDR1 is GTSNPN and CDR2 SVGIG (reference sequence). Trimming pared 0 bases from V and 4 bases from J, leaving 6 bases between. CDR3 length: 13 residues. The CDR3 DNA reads TGTGCCTGGAGTGTCAGGGCCACCGGGGAGCTGTTTTTT. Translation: CAWSVRATGELFF. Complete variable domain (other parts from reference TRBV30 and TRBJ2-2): SQTIHQWPATLVQPVGSPLSLECTVEGTSNPNLYWYRQAAGRGLQLLFYSVGIGQISSEVPQNLSASRPQDRQFILSSKKLLLSDSGFYLCAWSVRATGELFFGEGSRLTVL.

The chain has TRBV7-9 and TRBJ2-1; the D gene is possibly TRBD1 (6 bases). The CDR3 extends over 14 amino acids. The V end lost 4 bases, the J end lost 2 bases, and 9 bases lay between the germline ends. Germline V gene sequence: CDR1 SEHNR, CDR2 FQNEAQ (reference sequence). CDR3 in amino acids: CASSSGATYNEQFF. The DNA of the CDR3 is TGTGCCAGCAGCTCAGGGGCTACCTACAATGAGCAGTTCTTC.

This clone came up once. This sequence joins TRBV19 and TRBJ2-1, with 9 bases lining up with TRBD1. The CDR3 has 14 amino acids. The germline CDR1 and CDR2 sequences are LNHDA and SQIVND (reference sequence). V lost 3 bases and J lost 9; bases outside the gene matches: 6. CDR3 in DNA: TGTGCCAGTAGTATGGGACAGGGACTCGGTGAGCAGTTCTTC. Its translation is CASSMGQGLGEQFF.

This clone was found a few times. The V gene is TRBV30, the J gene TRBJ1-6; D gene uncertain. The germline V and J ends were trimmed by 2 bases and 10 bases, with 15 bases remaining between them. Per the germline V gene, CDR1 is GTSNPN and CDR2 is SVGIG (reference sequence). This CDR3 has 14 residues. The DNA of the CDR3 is TGTGCCTGGAGTATAGATCCCCCGCGGTCACCCCTCCACTTT. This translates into CAWSIDPPRSPLHF.

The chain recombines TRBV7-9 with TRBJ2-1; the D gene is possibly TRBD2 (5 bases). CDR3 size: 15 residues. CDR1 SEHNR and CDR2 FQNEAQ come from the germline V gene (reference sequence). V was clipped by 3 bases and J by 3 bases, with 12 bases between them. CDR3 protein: CASSFGVALYNEQFF. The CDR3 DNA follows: TGTGCCAGCAGCTTCGGGGTAGCACTCTACAATGAGCAGTTCTTC.

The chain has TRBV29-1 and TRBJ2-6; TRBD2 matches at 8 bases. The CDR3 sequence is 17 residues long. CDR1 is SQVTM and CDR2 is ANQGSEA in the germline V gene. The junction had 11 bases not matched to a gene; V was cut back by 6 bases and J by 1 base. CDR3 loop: CSVLTGGDGSGANVLTF. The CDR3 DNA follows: TGCAGCGTCCTGACGGGGGGGGACGGTTCTGGGGCCAACGTCCTGACTTTC.

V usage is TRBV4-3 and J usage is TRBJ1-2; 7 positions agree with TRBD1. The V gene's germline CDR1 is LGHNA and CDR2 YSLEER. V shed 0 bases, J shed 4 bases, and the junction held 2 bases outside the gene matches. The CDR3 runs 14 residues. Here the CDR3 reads CASSQEGTVYGYTF. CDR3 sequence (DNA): TGCGCCAGCAGCCAAGAGGGGACAGTCTATGGCTACACCTTC.

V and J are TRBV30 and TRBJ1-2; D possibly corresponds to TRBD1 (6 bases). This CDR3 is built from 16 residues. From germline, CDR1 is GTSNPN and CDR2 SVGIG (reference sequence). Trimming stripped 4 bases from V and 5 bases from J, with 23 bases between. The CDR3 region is CAWNRNRGSVGYGYTF. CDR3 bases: TGTGCCTGGAACCGAAATAGGGGGTCCGTGGGGTATGGCTACACCTTC.

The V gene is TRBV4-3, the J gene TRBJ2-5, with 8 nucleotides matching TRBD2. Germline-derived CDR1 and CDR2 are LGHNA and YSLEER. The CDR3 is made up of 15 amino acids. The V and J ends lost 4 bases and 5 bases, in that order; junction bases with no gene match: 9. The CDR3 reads CASSPGGGTLETQYF. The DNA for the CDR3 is TGCGCCAGCAGCCCGGGCGGGGGGACGTTGGAGACCCAGTACTTC.

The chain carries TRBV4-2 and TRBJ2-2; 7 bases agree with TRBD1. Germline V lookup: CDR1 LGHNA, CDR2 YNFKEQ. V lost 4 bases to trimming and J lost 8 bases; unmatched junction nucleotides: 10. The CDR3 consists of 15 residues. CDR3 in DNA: TGTGCCAGCAGCCCACAGGGGCGACTCGCTGGGGAGCTGTTTTTT. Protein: CASSPQGRLAGELFF.

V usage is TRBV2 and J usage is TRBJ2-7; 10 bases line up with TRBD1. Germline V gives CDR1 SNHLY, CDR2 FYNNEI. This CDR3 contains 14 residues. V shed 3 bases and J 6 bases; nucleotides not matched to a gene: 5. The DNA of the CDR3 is TGTGCCAGCAGTGACGAGACAGGGGGCCTCGAGCAGTACTTC. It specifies CASSDETGGLEQYF. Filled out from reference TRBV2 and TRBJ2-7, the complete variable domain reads EPEVTQTPSHQVTQMGQEVILRCVPISNHLYFYWYRQILGQKVEFLVSFYNNEISEKSEIFDDQFSVERPDGSNFTLKIRSTKLEDSAMYFCASSDETGGLEQYFGPGTRLTVT.

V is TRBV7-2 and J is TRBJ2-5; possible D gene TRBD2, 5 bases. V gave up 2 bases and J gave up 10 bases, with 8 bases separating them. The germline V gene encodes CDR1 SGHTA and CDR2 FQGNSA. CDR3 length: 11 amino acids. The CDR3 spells CASSLKEVQYF. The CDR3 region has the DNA TGTGCCAGCAGCTTAAAGGAGGTCCAGTACTTC.

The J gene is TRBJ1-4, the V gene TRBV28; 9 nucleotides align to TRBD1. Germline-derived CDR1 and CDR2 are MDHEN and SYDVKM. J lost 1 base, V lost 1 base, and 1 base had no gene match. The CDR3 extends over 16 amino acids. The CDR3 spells CASSLYRGQTNEKLFF. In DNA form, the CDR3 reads TGTGCCAGCAGTTTATACAGGGGGCAAACTAATGAAAAACTGTTTTTT.

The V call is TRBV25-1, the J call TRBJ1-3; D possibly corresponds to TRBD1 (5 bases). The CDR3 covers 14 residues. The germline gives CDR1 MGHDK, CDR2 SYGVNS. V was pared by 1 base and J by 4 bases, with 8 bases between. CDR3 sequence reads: CASSESGSGNTIYF. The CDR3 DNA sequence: TGTGCCAGCAGTGAATCAGGGTCCGGAAACACCATATATTTT.

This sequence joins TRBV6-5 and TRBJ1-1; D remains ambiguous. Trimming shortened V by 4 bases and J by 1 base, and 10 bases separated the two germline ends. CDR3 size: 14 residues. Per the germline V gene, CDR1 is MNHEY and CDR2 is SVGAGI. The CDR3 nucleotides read TGTGCCAGCAGTTCCACGTTCAGGAACACTGAAGCTTTCTTT. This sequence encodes CASSSTFRNTEAFF.

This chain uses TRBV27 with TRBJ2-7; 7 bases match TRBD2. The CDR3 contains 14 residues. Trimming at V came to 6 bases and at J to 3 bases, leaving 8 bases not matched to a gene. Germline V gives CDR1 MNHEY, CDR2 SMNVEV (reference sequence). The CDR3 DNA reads TGTGCCAGCAGGTCACTAGCGTCGGGCTACGAGCAGTACTTC. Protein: CASRSLASGYEQYF.